The 22 T cell receptor beta chains given below trace back to one sample, sequenced in a study of technical replicates of blood from a few donors. This table comes from immunoSEQ multiplex PCR, and its TCRdb copy is limited to in-frame clones, with some not included. Of about 79,000 clones listed, about nine tenths were seen once; the top ten hold about 0.38%. Sequenced material: T cells isolated from PBMCs. The origin of the receptors is a human donor in good health. Some clones in this sample may be carry-over from other donors' samples.

This clone was seen just once. V and J are TRBV28 and TRBJ2-4, with 11 bases identical to TRBD2. This CDR3 is built from 15 residues. The V gene end was trimmed by 6 bases and the J gene end by 6 bases; junction bases not matched to a gene: 7. CDR1 MDHEN and CDR2 SYDVKM come from the germline V gene. This chain's CDR3 is CASSHRLAGSNIQYF. The CDR3 nucleotides are TGTGCCAGCAGCCACAGACTAGCGGGATCAAACATTCAGTACTTC. The variable domain in full, completed from reference TRBV28 and TRBJ2-4, reads DVKVTQSSRYLVKRTGEKVFLECVQDMDHENMFWYRQDPGLGLRLIYFSYDVKMKEKGDIPEGYSVSREKKERFSLILESASTNQTSMYLCASSHRLAGSNIQYFGAGTRLSVL.

The CDR3 DNA is TGTGCCAGCAGCCTACAGGGCTCCTACGAGCAGTACTTC. This translates into CASSLQGSYEQYF. This chain joins TRBV11-2 and TRBJ2-7; possibly TRBD1 for D (6 bases). Per the germline V gene, CDR1 is SGHAT and CDR2 is FQNNGV. The V end was cut by 5 bases, the J end by 0 bases, with 8 bases between. CDR3 length: 13 amino acids.

The chain combines TRBV30 with TRBJ1-1; D unclear. The CDR3 has 13 residues. V shed 3 bases and J shed 1 base, with 9 bases lying between them. The germline V gene encodes CDR1 GTSNPN and CDR2 SVGIG (reference sequence). CDR3 nucleotides: TGTGCCTGGAGACAGTCTAAGAACACTGAAGCTTTCTTT. Protein sequence: CAWRQSKNTEAFF.

V is TRBV29-1 and J is TRBJ2-1, with 8 bases aligning to TRBD2. V lost 8 bases, J lost 3 bases, and 6 bases stayed unmatched. CDR1 SQVTM and CDR2 ANQGSEA come from the germline V gene. The CDR3 contains 13 residues. CDR3 amino acids: CSLLTSGYNEQFF. CDR3 nucleotide sequence: TGCAGCCTACTCACTAGCGGCTACAATGAGCAGTTCTTC.

This clone was recorded only once. The chain has TRBV30 and TRBJ2-3; a possible D gene is TRBD1 (5 bases). V lost 0 bases, J lost 0 bases, and 16 bases lay in between. This CDR3 region has 17 residues. The germline gives CDR1 GTSNPN, CDR2 SVGIG (reference sequence). The chain's CDR3 is CAWSVPVGDLSTDTQYF. For the CDR3, the DNA is TGTGCCTGGAGTGTACCGGTAGGGGATCTTAGCACAGATACGCAGTATTTT.

The rearrangement links TRBV20-1 to TRBJ2-1; the D is unclear. The germline V gene has CDR1 DFQATT and CDR2 SNEGSKA (reference sequence). This CDR3 comprises 11 residues. The germline V and J ends were trimmed by 6 bases and 0 bases, with 3 bases remaining between them. The CDR3 reads CSASSYNEQFF. CDR3 in DNA: TGCAGTGCCAGCTCCTACAATGAGCAGTTCTTC.

The sample holds a few counts of this clone. The V call is TRBV20-1, the J call TRBJ1-1; 7 bases map to TRBD1. This CDR3 is built from 11 residues. Germline lookup yields CDR1 DFQATT and CDR2 SNEGSKA (reference sequence). The V and J ends lost 3 bases and 8 bases, in that order; junction bases with no gene match: 3. CDR3 in amino acids: CSARTRGEAFF. In DNA, the CDR3 is TGCAGTGCTAGGACCAGGGGGGAAGCTTTCTTT.

The V gene is TRBV10-3, the J gene TRBJ2-3; D is perhaps TRBD2 (6 bases). In germline, CDR1 is ENHRY, CDR2 SYGVKD. The CDR3 is made up of 12 amino acids. V lost 10 bases, J lost 0 bases, and 8 bases lay in between. The CDR3 loop reads CATSVSTDTQYF. The CDR3 DNA is TGTGCCACTAGCGTAAGCACAGATACGCAGTATTTT.

The CDR3 reads CASSSFIRNTEAFF. The CDR3 DNA is TGTGCCAGCAGCTCTTTTATCAGGAACACTGAAGCTTTCTTT. V usage is TRBV11-2 and J usage is TRBJ1-1; no clear D gene. The germline CDR1 and CDR2 sequences are SGHAT and FQNNGV. The ends were cut back, 4 bases at V and 1 base at J, with 10 bases in the middle. The CDR3 runs to 14 residues.

The V and J genes are TRBV10-1 and TRBJ2-3, with D hard to call. The CDR3 consists of 12 residues. Germline V gives CDR1 WNHNN, CDR2 SYGVQD (reference sequence). Trimming removed 7 bases at V and 4 bases at J, with 9 bases between. The CDR3 DNA reads as TGCGCCAGCAAATATATATCAGATACGCAGTATTTT. Translating gives CASKYISDTQYF.

The chain carries TRBV7-9 and TRBJ1-2; D gene uncertain. Deletions cut 5 bases from V and 8 bases from J, with 18 bases between. The length of the CDR3 is 14 residues. Looked up from germline, CDR1 is SEHNR and CDR2 is FQNEAQ (reference sequence). The CDR3 region is CASSTQNMAGGYTF. The CDR3 DNA sequence: TGTGCCAGCAGCACACAGAATATGGCGGGCGGCTACACCTTC.

The chain links TRBV4-1 to TRBJ1-4; the D gene is possibly TRBD1 (5 bases). CDR3 length: 16 residues. CDR1 and CDR2 from the germline V gene are MGHRA and YSYEKL. V lost 3 bases to trimming and J lost 10 bases, with 21 bases between them. The CDR3 protein is CASSQGGALPKGKLFF. Written as DNA, the CDR3 is TGCGCCAGCAGCCAGGGTGGGGCCCTTCCAAAGGGAAAACTGTTTTTT.

J is TRBJ2-7 and V is TRBV7-3; 8 positions match TRBD1. The CDR3 length is 13 residues. Germline assignment: CDR1 SGHTA and CDR2 FQGTGA. V was pared by 1 base and J by 4 bases, with 0 bases of the junction left unmatched. The CDR3 reads CASSLNRGYEQYF. DNA for the CDR3: TGTGCCAGCAGCTTAAACAGGGGGTACGAGCAGTACTTC.

The chain carries TRBV10-3 and TRBJ2-1; D ambiguous. The CDR3 consists of 15 residues. V was shortened by 1 base and J by 8 bases, with 15 bases between the two germline ends. CDR1 is ENHRY and CDR2 is SYGVKD in the germline V gene. The CDR3 bases are TGTGCCATCAGTGAGTACGTACCTAGTTTCGATGAGCAGTTCTTC. Its translation is CAISEYVPSFDEQFF.

J is TRBJ2-7 and V is TRBV7-3, with TRBD1 identical over 8 bases. The V gene's germline CDR1 is SGHTA and CDR2 FQGTGA. V gave up 5 bases and J gave up 1 base; unmatched junction bases: 4. The CDR3 has 14 amino acids. The CDR3 sequence: CASSPRDRSYEQYF. CDR3 DNA sequence: TGTGCCAGCAGCCCCCGGGACAGGTCCTACGAGCAGTACTTC.

This chain connects TRBV5-4 to TRBJ1-2; D unclear. Trimming took off 3 bases at V and 3 bases at J, with 15 bases between the two ends. Germline V CDR1 and CDR2: SGHNT, YYREEE (reference sequence). The CDR3 covers 15 residues. CDR3 amino acids: CASSSVAWGDYGYTF. The CDR3 DNA is TGTGCCAGCAGCTCTGTCGCTTGGGGAGACTATGGCTACACCTTC.

The chain links TRBV21-1 to TRBJ1-2. TRBV21-1 is annotated as a pseudogene. The CDR3 is 14 amino acids. The CDR3 coding sequence is TGTGCCAGCAGCACGGACGGACTAGGGGATGGCTACACCTTC. Its protein is CASSTDGLGDGYTF.

This chain links TRBV29-1 with TRBJ1-5; no definite D call. In germline, CDR1 is SQVTM, CDR2 ANQGSEA. Trimming pared 4 bases from V and 4 bases from J, leaving 8 bases between. The CDR3 has 12 amino acids. As DNA, the CDR3 is TGCAGCGTTGGGGGAGGGAATCAGCCCCAGCATTTT. Translating gives CSVGGGNQPQHF.

The chain is built from TRBV5-1 and TRBJ2-2; a possible D gene is TRBD2 (5 bases). The V end was cut by 2 bases, the J end by 5 bases, with 13 bases between. Germline lookup yields CDR1 SGHRS and CDR2 YFSETQ. The CDR3 has 15 amino acids. The CDR3 DNA sequence: TGCGCCAGCAGCTTTTACGGACTCCCTACCGGGGAGCTGTTTTTT. Its translation: CASSFYGLPTGELFF.

This clone was seen a single time. The chain combines TRBV5-6 with TRBJ2-5; D not resolved. The germline V gene encodes CDR1 SGHDT and CDR2 YYEEEE. The CDR3 has 14 residues. The germline V and J ends were trimmed by 0 bases and 1 base, with 7 bases remaining between them. In DNA form, the CDR3 reads TGTGCCAGCAGCTTGGGTACTATCCAAGAGACCCAGTACTTC. Translation: CASSLGTIQETQYF.

CDR3 sequence (DNA): TGTGCCAGCAGCTTAGAAGGGACAGGGACCTACGAGCAGTACTTC. Encoded protein: CASSLEGTGTYEQYF. V gene TRBV7-2 combines with J gene TRBJ2-7, with 9 bases aligning to TRBD1. Germline-derived CDR1 and CDR2 are SGHTA and FQGNSA. After removal of 1 base from V and 2 bases from J, the junction contained 3 bases not matched to a gene. This CDR3 has 15 residues.

This clone has just one count. V is TRBV10-2 and J is TRBJ2-7; possibly TRBD1 for D (6 bases). The CDR3 has 14 residues. Germline assignment: CDR1 WSHSY and CDR2 SAAADI. Trimming pared 7 bases from V and 5 bases from J, leaving 18 bases between. As DNA, the CDR3 is TGCGCCAGCATAAGTCTAACAGGGCTCGACGAGCAGTACTTC. Residues: CASISLTGLDEQYF.